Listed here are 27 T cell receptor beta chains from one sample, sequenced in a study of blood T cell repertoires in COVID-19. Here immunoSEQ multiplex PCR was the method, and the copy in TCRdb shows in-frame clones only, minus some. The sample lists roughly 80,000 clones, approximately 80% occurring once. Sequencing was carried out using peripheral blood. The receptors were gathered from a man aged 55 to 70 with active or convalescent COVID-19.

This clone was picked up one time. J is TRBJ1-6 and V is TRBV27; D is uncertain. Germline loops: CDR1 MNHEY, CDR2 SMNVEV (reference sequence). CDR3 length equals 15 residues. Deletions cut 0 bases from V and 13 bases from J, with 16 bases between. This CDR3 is CASSLSRGEALPLHF. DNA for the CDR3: TGTGCCAGCAGTTTATCTCGCGGCGAAGCTCTCCCCCTCCACTTT.

The DNA of the CDR3 is TGTGCCAGCTCATCCCAAATCGGGGGCTACACCTTC. Encoded protein: CASSSQIGGYTF. V is TRBV18 and J is TRBJ1-2; D unclear. Germline V gene sequence: CDR1 KGHSH, CDR2 LQKENI. This CDR3 spans 12 amino acids. Trimming cost V 5 bases and J 8 bases, with 12 bases left between them. Looking up the rest from reference TRBV18 and TRBJ1-2 gives the full variable domain: NAGVMQNPRHLVRRRGQEARLRCSPMKGHSHVYWYRQLPEEGLKFMVYLQKENIIDESGMPKERFSAEFPKEGPSILRIQQVVRGDSAAYFCASSSQIGGYTFGSGTRLTVV.

This CDR3 reads CATSREIDSYEQYF. The DNA of the CDR3 is TGTGCCACCAGCAGAGAGATAGACTCCTACGAGCAGTACTTC. The V and J genes are TRBV15 and TRBJ2-7; D is unresolved. The CDR3 has 14 amino acids. The V gene lost 0 bases and the J gene lost 0 bases, with 6 bases spanning the gap. Per germline, CDR1 LNHNV and CDR2 YYDKDF (reference sequence).

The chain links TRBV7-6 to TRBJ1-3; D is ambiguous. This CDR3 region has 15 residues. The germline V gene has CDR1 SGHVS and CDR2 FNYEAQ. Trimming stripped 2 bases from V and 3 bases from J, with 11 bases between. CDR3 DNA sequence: TGTGCCAGCAGCTTATCTAGTACGGGTGGAAACACCATATATTTT. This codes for CASSLSSTGGNTIYF.

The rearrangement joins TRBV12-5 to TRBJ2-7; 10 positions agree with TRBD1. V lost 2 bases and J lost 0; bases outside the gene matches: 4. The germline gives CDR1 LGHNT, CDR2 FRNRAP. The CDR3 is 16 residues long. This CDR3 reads CASGLRQGASSYEQYF. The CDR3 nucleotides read TGTGCTAGTGGTTTGAGACAGGGGGCGAGCTCCTACGAGCAGTACTTC. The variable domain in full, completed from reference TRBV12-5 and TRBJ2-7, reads DARVTQTPRHKVTEMGQEVTMRCQPILGHNTVFWYRQTMMQGLELLAYFRNRAPLDDSGMPKDRFSAEMPDATLATLKIQPSEPRDSAVYFCASGLRQGASSYEQYFGPGTRLTVT.

CDR3 nucleotides: TGTGCCAGCAGTTTGAGTTTAGGGGCTGGGGGCTACACCTTC. It is translated as CASSLSLGAGGYTF. V gene TRBV27 combines with J gene TRBJ1-2; tentative D call: TRBD1 (5 bases). The CDR3 is made up of 14 amino acids. CDR1 and CDR2 (germline): MNHEY, SMNVEV (reference sequence). V was shortened by 3 bases and J by 8 bases, with 16 bases between the two germline ends.

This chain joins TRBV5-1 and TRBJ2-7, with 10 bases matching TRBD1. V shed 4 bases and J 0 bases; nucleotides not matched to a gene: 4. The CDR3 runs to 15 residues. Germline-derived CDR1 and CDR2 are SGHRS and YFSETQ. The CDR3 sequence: CASSGTGASSYEQYF. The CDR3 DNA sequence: TGCGCCAGCAGCGGGACAGGGGCTAGCTCCTACGAGCAGTACTTC.

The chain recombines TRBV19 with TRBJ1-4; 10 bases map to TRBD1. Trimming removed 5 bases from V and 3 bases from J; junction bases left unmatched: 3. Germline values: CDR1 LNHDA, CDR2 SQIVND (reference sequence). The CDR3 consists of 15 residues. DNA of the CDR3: TGTGCCAGTAGTGGGACAGGGGTAGCTAATGAAAAACTGTTTTTT. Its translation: CASSGTGVANEKLFF. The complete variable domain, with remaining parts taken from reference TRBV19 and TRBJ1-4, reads DGGITQSPKYLFRKEGQNVTLSCEQNLNHDAMYWYRQDPGQGLRLIYYSQIVNDFQKGDIAEGYSVSREKKESFPLTVTSAQKNPTAFYLCASSGTGVANEKLFFGSGTQLSVL.

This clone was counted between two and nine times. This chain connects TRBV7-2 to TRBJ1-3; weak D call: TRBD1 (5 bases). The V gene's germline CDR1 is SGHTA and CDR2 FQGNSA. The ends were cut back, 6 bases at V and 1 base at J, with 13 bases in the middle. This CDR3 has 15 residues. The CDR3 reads CASREITGSGNTIYF. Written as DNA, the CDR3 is TGTGCCAGCAGGGAGATAACAGGTTCTGGAAACACCATATATTTT.

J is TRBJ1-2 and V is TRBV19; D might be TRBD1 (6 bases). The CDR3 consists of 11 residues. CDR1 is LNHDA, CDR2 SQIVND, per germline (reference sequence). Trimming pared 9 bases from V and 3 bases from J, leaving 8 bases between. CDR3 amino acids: CASRGYYGYTF. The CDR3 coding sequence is TGTGCCAGCAGGGGATACTATGGCTACACCTTC.

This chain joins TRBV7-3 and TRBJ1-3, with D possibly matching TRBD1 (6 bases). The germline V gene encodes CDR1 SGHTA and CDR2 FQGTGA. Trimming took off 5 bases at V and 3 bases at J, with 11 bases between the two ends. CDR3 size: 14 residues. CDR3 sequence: CASSSGQIGNTIYF. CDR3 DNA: TGTGCCAGCAGCAGTGGACAGATTGGAAACACCATATATTTT.

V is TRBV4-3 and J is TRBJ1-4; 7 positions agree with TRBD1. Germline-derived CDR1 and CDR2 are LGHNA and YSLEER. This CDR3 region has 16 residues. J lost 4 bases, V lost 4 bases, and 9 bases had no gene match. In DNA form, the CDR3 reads TGCGCCAGCAGCCCCCAGATACAGGGGCTTAATGAAAAACTGTTTTTT. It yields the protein CASSPQIQGLNEKLFF.

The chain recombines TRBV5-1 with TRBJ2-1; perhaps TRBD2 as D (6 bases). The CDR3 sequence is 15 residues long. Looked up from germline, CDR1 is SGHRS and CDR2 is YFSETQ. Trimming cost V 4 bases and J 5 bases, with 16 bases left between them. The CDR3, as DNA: TGCGCCAGCAGCCCGCTAGGGACTTCGGACAATGAGCAGTTCTTC. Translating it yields CASSPLGTSDNEQFF.

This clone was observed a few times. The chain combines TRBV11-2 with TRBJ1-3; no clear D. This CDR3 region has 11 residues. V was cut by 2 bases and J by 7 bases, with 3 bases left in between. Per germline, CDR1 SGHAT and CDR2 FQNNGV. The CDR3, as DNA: TGTGCCAGCAGCTTATATAACACCATATATTTT. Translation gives CASSLYNTIYF.

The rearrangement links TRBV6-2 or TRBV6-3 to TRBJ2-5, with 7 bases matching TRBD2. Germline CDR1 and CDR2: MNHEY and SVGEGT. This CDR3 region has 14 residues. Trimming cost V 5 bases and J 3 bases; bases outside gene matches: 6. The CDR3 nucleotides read TGTGCCAGCAGTCAAGCGGGGCTTGAAGAGACCCAGTACTTC. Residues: CASSQAGLEETQYF.

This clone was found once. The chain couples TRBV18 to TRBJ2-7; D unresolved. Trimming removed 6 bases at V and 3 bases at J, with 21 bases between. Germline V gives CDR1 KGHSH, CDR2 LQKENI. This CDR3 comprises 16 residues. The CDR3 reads CASSTSNALSGYEQYF. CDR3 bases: TGTGCCAGCTCTACCTCCAACGCGCTTTCGGGCTACGAGCAGTACTTC.

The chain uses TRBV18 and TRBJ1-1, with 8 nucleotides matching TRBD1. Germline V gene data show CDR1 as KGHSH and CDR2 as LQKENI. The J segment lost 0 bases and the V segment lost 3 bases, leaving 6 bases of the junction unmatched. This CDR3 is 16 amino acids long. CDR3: CASSPSGTGMNTEAFF. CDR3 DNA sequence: TGTGCCAGCTCACCCTCCGGGACAGGCATGAACACTGAAGCTTTCTTT. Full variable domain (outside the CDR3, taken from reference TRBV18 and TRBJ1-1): NAGVMQNPRHLVRRRGQEARLRCSPMKGHSHVYWYRQLPEEGLKFMVYLQKENIIDESGMPKERFSAEFPKEGPSILRIQQVVRGDSAAYFCASSPSGTGMNTEAFFGQGTRLTVV.

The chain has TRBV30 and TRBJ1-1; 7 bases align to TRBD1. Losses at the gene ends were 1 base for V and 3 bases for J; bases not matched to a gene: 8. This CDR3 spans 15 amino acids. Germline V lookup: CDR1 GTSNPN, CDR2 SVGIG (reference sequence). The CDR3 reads CAWSAKGAADTEAFF. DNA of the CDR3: TGTGCCTGGAGTGCAAAGGGGGCTGCCGACACTGAAGCTTTCTTT.

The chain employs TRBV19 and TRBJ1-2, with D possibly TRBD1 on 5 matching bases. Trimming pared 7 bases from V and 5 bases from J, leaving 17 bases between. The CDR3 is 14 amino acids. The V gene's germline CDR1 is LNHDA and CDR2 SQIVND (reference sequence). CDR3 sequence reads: CASIQAGGLYGYTF. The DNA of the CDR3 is TGTGCCAGTATTCAGGCGGGGGGTCTATATGGCTACACCTTC.

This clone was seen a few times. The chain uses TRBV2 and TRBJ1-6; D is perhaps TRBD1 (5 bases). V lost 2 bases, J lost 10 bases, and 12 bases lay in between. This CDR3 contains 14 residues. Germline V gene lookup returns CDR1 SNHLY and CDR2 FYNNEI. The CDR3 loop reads CASSEQGPQSPLHF. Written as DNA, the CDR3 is TGTGCCAGCAGTGAACAGGGTCCGCAATCACCCCTCCACTTT.

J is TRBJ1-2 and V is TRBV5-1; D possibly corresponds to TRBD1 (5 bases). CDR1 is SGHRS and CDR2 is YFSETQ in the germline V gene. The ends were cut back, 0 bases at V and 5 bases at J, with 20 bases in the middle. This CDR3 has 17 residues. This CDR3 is CASSLEVGQGNIYGYTF. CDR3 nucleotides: TGCGCCAGCAGCTTGGAGGTGGGGCAGGGCAATATTTATGGCTACACCTTC.

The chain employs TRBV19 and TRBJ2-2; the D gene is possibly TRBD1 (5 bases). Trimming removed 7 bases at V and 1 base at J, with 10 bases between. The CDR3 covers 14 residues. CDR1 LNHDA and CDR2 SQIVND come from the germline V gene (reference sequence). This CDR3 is CASTTQGNTGELFF. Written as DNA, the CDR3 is TGTGCCAGTACCACCCAGGGGAACACCGGGGAGCTGTTTTTT.

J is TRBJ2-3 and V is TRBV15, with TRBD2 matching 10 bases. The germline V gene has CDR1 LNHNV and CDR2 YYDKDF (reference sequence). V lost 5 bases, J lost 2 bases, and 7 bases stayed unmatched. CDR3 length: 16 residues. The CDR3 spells CATSVQRGGHTDTQYF. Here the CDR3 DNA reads TGTGCCACCAGCGTCCAGCGGGGGGGCCACACAGATACGCAGTATTTT.

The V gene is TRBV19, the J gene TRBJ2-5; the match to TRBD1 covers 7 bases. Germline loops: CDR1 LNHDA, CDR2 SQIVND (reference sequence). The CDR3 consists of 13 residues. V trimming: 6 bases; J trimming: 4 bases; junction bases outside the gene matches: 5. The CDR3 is CASSQTGRETQYF. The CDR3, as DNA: TGTGCCAGTAGCCAGACAGGGCGAGAGACCCAGTACTTC. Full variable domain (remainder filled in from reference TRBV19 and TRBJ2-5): DGGITQSPKYLFRKEGQNVTLSCEQNLNHDAMYWYRQDPGQGLRLIYYSQIVNDFQKGDIAEGYSVSREKKESFPLTVTSAQKNPTAFYLCASSQTGRETQYFGPGTRLLVL.

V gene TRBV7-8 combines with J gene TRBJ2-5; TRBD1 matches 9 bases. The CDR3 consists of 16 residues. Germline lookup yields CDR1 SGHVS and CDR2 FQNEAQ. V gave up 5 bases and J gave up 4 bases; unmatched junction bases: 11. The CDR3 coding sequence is TGTGCCAGCAGCCCGCGGGACAGGGAGAGGGCAGAGACCCAGTACTTC. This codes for CASSPRDRERAETQYF.

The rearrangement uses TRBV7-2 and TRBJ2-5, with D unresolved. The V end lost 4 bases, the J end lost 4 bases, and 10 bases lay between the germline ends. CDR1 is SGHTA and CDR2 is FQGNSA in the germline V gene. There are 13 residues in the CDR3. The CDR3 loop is CASSSRYGETQYF. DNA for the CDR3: TGTGCCAGCAGCTCACGGTACGGAGAGACCCAGTACTTC.

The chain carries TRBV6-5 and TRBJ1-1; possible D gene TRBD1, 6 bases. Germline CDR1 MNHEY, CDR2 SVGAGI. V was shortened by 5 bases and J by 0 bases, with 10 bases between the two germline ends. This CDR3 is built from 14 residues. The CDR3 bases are TGTGCCAGCAGTACGAGGACAGTGAACACTGAAGCTTTCTTT. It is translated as CASSTRTVNTEAFF.